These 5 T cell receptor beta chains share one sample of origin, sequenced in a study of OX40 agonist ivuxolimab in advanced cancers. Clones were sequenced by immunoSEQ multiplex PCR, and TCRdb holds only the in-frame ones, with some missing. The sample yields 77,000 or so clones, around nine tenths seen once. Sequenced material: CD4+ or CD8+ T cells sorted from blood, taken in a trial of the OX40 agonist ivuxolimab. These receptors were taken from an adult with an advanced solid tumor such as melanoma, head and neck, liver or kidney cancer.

CDR3 region: CASSSGTGTTNEKLFF. The CDR3 nucleotides read TGCGCCAGCAGCTCCGGGACAGGGACGACTAATGAAAAACTGTTTTTT. The chain uses TRBV5-1 and TRBJ1-4, with 9 bases aligning to TRBD1. Germline V CDR1 and CDR2: SGHRS, YFSETQ. This CDR3 is built from 16 residues. Losses at the gene ends were 3 bases for V and 2 bases for J; bases not matched to a gene: 5.

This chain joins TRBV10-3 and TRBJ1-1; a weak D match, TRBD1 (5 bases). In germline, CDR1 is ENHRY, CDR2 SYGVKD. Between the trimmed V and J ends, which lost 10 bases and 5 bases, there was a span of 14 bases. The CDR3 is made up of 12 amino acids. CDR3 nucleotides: TGTGCCACTCAGGGTGGGACGACTGAAGCTTTCTTT. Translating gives CATQGGTTEAFF.

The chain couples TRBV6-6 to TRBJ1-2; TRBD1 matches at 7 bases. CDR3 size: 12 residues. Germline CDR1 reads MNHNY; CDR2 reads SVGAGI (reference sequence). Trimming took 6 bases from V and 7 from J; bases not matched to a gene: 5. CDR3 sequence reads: CASRSWDSGYTF. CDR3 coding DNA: TGTGCCAGCAGGTCCTGGGACAGTGGCTACACCTTC.

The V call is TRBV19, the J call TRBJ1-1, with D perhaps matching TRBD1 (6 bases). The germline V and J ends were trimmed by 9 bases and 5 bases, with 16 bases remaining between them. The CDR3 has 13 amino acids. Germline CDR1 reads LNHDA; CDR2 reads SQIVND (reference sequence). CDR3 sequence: CASLRRGLTEAFF. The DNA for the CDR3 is TGTGCCAGCCTCAGACGGGGGCTTACTGAAGCTTTCTTT. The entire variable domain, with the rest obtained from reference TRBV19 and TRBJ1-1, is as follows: DGGITQSPKYLFRKEGQNVTLSCEQNLNHDAMYWYRQDPGQGLRLIYYSQIVNDFQKGDIAEGYSVSREKKESFPLTVTSAQKNPTAFYLCASLRRGLTEAFFGQGTRLTVV.

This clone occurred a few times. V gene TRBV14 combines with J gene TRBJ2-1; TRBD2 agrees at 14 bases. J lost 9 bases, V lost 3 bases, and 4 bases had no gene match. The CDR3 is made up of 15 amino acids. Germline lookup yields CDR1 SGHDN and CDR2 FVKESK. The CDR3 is CASSQTSGRASEQFF. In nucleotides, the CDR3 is TGTGCCAGCAGCCAGACTAGCGGGAGGGCGAGTGAGCAGTTCTTC.